The rows below give T cell receptor beta chains drawn from one sample of a study of Graves' ophthalmopathy and Graves' hyperthyroidism. TCRdb processed the multiplex PCR reads anew with MiXCR; each CDR3 protein has one entry. The sample carries hundreds of thousands of distinct CDR3 sequences, roughly 21% recorded once. The sequenced sample consisted of peripheral blood. These TCRs come from a woman aged 50 to 65 with Graves' ophthalmopathy. Each CDR3 is given with its conserved first and last residue. The order of the fields is V gene, clone size, J gene, CDR3 protein. Size is omitted from some rows. Given values are once, few, many or a class for expanded clones.

V gene: TRBV29-1
clone size: NA
J gene: TRBJ1-1
CDR3 protein: CSVATGGPEAFF

V gene: TRBV27
clone size: many
J gene: TRBJ1-6
CDR3 protein: CARQPDSYNSPLHF

V gene: TRBV6-5
clone size: once
J gene: TRBJ2-5
CDR3 protein: CASSYLGTPQETQYF

V gene: TRBV4-2
clone size: NA
J gene: TRBJ2-7
CDR3 protein: CASSQGGGYGGVPVEQYF

V gene: TRBV19
clone size: few
J gene: TRBJ2-5
CDR3 protein: CASAGTGQETQYF

V gene: TRBV2
clone size: many
J gene: TRBJ1-1
CDR3 protein: CASSELRQTGAFF

V gene: TRBV12-3/TRBV12-4
clone size: many
J gene: TRBJ1-1
CDR3 protein: CASRDRVLTEAFF

V gene: TRBV5-1
clone size: few
J gene: TRBJ1-1
CDR3 protein: CASRDRPPGDTEAFF

V gene: TRBV30
clone size: many
J gene: TRBJ1-1
CDR3 protein: CAWSVHRGRNTEAFF

V gene: TRBV20-1
clone size: NA
J gene: TRBJ1-2
CDR3 protein: CSARVGAAGYTF

V gene: TRBV28
clone size: many
J gene: TRBJ2-5
CDR3 protein: CASRGLAGARETQYF

V gene: TRBV13
clone size: many
J gene: TRBJ1-3
CDR3 protein: CASSSTGGGNTIYF

V gene: TRBV3-1
clone size: few
J gene: TRBJ2-7
CDR3 protein: CASQAGRLSYEQYF

V gene: TRBV12-3/TRBV12-4
clone size: many
J gene: TRBJ2-7
CDR3 protein: CASSLAGVHEQYF

V gene: TRBV14
clone size: NA
J gene: TRBJ1-5
CDR3 protein: CASSQDSSQPQHF

V gene: TRBV6-1
clone size: many
J gene: TRBJ2-7
CDR3 protein: CASSKGGTSGVAYEQYF

V gene: TRBV7-9
clone size: many
J gene: TRBJ2-5
CDR3 protein: CASSPNQETQYF

V gene: TRBV2
clone size: many
J gene: TRBJ2-7
CDR3 protein: CAIRDRAYEQYF

V gene: TRBV12-3/TRBV12-4
clone size: NA
J gene: TRBJ2-7
CDR3 protein: CASSLSQGLNYEQYF

V gene: TRBV12-3/TRBV12-4
clone size: many
J gene: TRBJ1-5
CDR3 protein: CASSLGAGMQPQHF

V gene: TRBV24-1
clone size: NA
J gene: TRBJ1-5
CDR3 protein: CATSSGQNNQPQHF

V gene: TRBV5-6
clone size: few
J gene: TRBJ2-4
CDR3 protein: CASSHRQTAKNIQYF